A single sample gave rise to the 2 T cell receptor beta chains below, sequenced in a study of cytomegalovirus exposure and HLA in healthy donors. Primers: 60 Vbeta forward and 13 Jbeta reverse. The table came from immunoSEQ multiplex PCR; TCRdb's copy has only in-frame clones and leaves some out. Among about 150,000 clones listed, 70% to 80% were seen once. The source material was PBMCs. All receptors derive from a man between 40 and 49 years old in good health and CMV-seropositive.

DNA of the CDR3: TGCGCCAGCAGCCAACGCCCAGGGGGCCTTTTCAATGAGCAGTTCTTC. This translates into CASSQRPGGLFNEQFF. The rearrangement uses TRBV5-1 and TRBJ2-1, with TRBD1 matching over 8 bases. The CDR3 totals 16 residues. J gave up 6 bases and V 4 bases, and 12 bases lay outside the gene matches. Germline-derived CDR1 and CDR2 are SGHRS and YFSETQ.

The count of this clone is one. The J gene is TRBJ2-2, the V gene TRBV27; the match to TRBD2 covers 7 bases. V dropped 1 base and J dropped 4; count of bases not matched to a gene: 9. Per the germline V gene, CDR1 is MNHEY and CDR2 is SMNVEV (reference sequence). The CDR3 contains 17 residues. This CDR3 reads CASSLWGRAIFTGELFF. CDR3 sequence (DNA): TGTGCCAGCAGTTTATGGGGGAGGGCCATTTTCACCGGGGAGCTGTTTTTT.